This TCR beta chain was sequenced in a study of blood T cells in healthy people across ages. Findings and caveats of the study: There were more naive CD4+ cells and higher diversity in long-lived donors than in aged donors.

A second about 7 to 12 cycle PCR used barcoded and J-beta primers. A template-switch adaptor with 12 random nucleotides tagged each cDNA molecule. MiXCR, applied by TCRdb to the 5' RACE reads, yields one record per CDR3 protein. The table lists about 970,000 distinct CDR3 sequences, just over 50% of them singletons, with over 20% in the top ten. Only a few counts were recorded for this clonotype. The antigen is not known. Trimming took 8 bases from V and 6 from J; bases not matched to a gene: 4. Per the germline V gene, CDR1 is MDHEN and CDR2 is SYDVKM. This CDR3 spans 12 amino acids. The V gene is TRBV28, the J gene TRBJ1-2, with TRBD1 identical over 9 bases. The clonotype comes from a woman aged 55-70 years in good health. What was sequenced was blood. Here the CDR3 reads CASETGGDGYTF. The DNA for the CDR3 is TGTGCCAGCGAGACAGGGGGGGATGGCTACACCTTC.